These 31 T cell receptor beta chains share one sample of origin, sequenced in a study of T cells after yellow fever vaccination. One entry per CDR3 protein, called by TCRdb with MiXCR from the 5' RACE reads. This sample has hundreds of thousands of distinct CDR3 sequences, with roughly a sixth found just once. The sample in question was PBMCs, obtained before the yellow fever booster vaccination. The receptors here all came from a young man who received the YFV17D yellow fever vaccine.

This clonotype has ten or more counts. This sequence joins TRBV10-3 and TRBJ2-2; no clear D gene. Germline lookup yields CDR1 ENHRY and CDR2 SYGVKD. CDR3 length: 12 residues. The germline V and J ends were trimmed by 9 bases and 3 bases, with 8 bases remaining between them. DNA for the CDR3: TGTGCCATGTTTGCAGACACCGGGGAGCTGTTTTTT. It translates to CAMFADTGELFF.

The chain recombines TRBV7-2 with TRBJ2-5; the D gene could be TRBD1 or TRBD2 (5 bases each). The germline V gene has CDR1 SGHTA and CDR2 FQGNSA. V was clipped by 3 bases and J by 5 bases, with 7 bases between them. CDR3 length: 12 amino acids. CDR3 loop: CASSFWGETQYF. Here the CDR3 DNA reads TGTGCCAGCAGCTTTTGGGGGGAGACCCAGTACTTC.

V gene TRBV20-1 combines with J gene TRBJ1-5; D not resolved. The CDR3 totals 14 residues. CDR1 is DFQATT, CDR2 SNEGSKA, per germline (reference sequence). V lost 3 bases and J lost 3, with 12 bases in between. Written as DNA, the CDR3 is TGCAGTGCTAGGGTCGGCGCTTCCAATCAGCCCCAGCATTTT. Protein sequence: CSARVGASNQPQHF.

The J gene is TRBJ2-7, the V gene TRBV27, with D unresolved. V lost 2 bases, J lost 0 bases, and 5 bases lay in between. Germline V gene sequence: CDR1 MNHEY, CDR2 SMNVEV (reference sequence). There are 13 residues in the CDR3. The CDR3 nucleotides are TGTGCCAGCAGTTTAAAGTTCTCCTACGAGCAGTACTTC. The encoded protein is CASSLKFSYEQYF.

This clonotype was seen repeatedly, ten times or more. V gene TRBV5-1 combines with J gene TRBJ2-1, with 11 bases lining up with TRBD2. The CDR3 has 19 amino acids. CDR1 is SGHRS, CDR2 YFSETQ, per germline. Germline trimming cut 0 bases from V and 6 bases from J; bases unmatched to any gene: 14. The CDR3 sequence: CASSLASRGLAGGRNEQFF. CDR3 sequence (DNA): TGCGCCAGCAGCTTGGCCTCGCGGGGGCTAGCGGGGGGCCGCAATGAGCAGTTCTTC.

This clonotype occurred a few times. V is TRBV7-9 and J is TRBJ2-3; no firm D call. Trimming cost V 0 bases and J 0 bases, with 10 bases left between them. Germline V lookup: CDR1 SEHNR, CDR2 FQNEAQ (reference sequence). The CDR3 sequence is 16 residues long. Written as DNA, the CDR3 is TGTGCCAGCAGCTTAGCAGTTTACGCTAGCACAGATACGCAGTATTTT. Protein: CASSLAVYASTDTQYF.

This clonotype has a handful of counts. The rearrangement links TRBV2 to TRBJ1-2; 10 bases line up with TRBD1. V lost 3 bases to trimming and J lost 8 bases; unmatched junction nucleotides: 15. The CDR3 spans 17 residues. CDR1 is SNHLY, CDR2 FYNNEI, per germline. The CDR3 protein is CASSDPRPGQGMRGYTF. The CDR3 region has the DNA TGTGCCAGCAGTGATCCGAGACCGGGACAGGGGATGAGGGGCTACACCTTC.

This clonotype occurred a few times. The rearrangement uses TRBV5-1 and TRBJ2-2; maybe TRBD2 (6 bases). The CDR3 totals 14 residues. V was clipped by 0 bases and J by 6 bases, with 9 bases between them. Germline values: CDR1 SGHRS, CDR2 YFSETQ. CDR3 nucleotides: TGCGCCAGCAGCTTGGCCAGGGAGGCCGGGGAGCTGTTTTTT. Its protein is CASSLAREAGELFF. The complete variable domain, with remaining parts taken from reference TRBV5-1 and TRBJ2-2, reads KAGVTQTPRYLIKTRGQQVTLSCSPISGHRSVSWYQQTPGQGLQFLFEYFSETQRNKGNFPGRFSGRQFSNSRSEMNVSTLELGDSALYLCASSLAREAGELFFGEGSRLTVL.

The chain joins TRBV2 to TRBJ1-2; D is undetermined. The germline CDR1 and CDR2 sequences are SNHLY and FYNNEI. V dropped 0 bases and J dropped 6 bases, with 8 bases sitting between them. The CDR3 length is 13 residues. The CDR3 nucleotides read TGTGCCAGCAGTGAAGCGAGTGGAGATGGCTACACCTTC. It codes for CASSEASGDGYTF.

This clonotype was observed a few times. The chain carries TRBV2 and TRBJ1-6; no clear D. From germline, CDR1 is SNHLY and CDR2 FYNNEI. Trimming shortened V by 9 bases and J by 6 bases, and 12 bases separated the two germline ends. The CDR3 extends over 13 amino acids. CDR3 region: CARRWGFNSPLHF. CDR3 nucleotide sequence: TGTGCCAGACGCTGGGGTTTTAATTCACCCCTCCACTTT.

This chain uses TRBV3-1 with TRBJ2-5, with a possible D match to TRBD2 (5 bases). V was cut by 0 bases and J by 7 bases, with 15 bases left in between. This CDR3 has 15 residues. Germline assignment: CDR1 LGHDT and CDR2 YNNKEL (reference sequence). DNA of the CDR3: TGTGCCAGCAGCCAAGAGCCCCGGGGAGCCCCGACCCAGTACTTC. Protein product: CASSQEPRGAPTQYF.

The CDR3 loop reads CASSQSYTQYF. The CDR3 DNA is TGTGCCAGCAGCCAGAGTTATACGCAGTATTTT. This chain joins TRBV7-2 and TRBJ2-3, with D hard to call. Per the germline V gene, CDR1 is SGHTA and CDR2 is FQGNSA. The CDR3 is made up of 11 amino acids. V lost 5 bases and J lost 7, with 7 bases in between.

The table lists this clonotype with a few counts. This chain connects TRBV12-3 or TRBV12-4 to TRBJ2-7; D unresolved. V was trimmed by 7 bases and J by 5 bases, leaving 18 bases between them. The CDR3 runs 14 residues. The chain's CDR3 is CASTRISAAHEQYF. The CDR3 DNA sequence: TGTGCCAGCACCAGAATTTCGGCGGCCCACGAGCAGTACTTC.

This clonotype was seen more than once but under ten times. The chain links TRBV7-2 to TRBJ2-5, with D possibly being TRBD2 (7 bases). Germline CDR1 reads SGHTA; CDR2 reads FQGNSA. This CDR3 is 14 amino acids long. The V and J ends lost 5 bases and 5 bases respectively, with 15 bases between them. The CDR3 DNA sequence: TGTGCCAGCAGCCAGCCGGGGGGCGTGGAGACCCAGTACTTC. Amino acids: CASSQPGGVETQYF.

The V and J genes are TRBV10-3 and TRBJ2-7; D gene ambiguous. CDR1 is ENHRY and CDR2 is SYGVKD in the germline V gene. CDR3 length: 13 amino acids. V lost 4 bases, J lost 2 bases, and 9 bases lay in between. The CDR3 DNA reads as TGTGCCATCAGTGTCGGACCTACCTACGAGCAGTACTTC. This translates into CAISVGPTYEQYF.

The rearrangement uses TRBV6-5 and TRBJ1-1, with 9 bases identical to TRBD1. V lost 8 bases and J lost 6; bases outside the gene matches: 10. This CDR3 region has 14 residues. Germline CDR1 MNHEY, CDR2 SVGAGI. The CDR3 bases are TGTGCCAGCGGGAGCGGGACAGGGAGGGCTGAAGCTTTCTTT. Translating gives CASGSGTGRAEAFF.

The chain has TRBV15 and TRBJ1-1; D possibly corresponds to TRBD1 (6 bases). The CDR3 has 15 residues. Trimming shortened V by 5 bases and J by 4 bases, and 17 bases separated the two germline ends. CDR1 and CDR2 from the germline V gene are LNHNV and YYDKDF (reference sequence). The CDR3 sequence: CATSRNAARGTEAFF. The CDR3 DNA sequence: TGTGCCACCAGCCGTAACGCCGCCAGGGGCACTGAAGCTTTCTTT.

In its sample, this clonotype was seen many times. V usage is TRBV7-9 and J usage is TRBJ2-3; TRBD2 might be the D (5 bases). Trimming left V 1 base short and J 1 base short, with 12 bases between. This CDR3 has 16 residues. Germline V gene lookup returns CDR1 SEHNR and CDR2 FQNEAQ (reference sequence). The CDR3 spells CASSLVMEAGTDTQYF. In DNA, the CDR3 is TGTGCCAGCAGCTTAGTTATGGAGGCTGGCACAGATACGCAGTATTTT.

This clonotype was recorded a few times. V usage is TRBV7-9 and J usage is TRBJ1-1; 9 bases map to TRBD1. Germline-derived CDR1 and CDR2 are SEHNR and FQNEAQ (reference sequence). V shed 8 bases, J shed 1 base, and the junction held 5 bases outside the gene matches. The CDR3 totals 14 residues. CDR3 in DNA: TGTGCCAGCGGGGAGGGACAGGGGAACACTGAAGCTTTCTTT. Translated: CASGEGQGNTEAFF. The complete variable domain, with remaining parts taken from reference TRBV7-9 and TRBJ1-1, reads DTGVSQNPRHKITKRGQNVTFRCDPISEHNRLYWYRQTLGQGPEFLTYFQNEAQLEKSRLLSDRFSAERPKGSFSTLEIQRTEQGDSAMYLCASGEGQGNTEAFFGQGTRLTVV.

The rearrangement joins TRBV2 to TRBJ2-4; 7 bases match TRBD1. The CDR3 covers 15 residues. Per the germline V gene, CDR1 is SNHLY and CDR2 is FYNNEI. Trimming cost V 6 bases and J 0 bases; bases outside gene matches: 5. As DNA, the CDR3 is TGTGCCAGCAGAAAACAGGGGCTAGCCAAAAACATTCAGTACTTC. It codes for CASRKQGLAKNIQYF.

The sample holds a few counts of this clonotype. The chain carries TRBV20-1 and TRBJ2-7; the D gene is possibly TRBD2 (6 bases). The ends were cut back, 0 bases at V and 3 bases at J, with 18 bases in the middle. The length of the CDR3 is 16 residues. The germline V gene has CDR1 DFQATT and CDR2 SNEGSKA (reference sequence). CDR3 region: CSARDHRRGVDYEQYF. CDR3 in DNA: TGCAGTGCTAGAGATCACAGGCGGGGCGTAGACTACGAGCAGTACTTC.

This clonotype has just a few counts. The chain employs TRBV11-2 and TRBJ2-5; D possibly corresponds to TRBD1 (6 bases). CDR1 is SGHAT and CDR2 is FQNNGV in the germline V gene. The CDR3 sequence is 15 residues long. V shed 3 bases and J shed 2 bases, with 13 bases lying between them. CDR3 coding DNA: TGTGCCAGCAGCTTGCAAACAGGGACACAAGAGACCCAGTACTTC. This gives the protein CASSLQTGTQETQYF. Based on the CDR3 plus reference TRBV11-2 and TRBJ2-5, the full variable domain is EAGVAQSPRYKIIEKRQSVAFWCNPISGHATLYWYQQILGQGPKLLIQFQNNGVVDDSQLPKDRFSAERLKGVDSTLKIQPAKLEDSAVYLCASSLQTGTQETQYFGPGTRLLVL.

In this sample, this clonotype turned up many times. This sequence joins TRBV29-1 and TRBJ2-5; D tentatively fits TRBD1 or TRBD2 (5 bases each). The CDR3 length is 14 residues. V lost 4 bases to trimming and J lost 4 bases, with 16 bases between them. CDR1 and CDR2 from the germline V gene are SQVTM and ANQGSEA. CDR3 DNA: TGCAGCGTTGTACGGGCAGGGAGAGGAGAGACCCAGTACTTC. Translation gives CSVVRAGRGETQYF.

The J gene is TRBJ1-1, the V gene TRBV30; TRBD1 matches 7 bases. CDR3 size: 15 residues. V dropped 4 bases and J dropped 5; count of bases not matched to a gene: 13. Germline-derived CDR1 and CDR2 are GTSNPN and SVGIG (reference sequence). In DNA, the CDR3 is TGTGCCTGGAACAGACCGACAGGGAGGCTAACTGAAGCTTTCTTT. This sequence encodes CAWNRPTGRLTEAFF.

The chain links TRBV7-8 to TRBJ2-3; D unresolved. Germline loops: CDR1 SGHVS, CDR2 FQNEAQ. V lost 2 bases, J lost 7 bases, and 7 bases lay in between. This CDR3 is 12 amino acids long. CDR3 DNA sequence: TGTGCCAGCAGCTTACCCGAGAATACGCAGTATTTT. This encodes CASSLPENTQYF.

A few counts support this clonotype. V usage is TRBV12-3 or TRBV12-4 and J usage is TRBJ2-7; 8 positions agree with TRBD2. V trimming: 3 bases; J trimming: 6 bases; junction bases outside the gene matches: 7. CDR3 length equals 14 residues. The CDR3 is CASSFGGGRGEQYF. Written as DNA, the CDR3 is TGTGCCAGCAGTTTCGGGGGGGGTCGAGGCGAGCAGTACTTC.

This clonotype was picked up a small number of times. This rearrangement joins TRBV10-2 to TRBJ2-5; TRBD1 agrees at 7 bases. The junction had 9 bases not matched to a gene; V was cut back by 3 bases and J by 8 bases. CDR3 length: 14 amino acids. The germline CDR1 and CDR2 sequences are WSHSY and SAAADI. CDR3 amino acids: CASSDSRTGVTQYF. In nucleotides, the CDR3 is TGCGCCAGCAGTGATTCTAGGACAGGCGTTACCCAGTACTTC.

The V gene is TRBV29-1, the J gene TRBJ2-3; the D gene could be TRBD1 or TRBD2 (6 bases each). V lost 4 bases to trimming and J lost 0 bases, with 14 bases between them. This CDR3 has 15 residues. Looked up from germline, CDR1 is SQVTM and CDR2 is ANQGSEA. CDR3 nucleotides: TGCAGCGTTGCGATATGGGGGGCGAGCACAGATACGCAGTATTTT. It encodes CSVAIWGASTDTQYF.

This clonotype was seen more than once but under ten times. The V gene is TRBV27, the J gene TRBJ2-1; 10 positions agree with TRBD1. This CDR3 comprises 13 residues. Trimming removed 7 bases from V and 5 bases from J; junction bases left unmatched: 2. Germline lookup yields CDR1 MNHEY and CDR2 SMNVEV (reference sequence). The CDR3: CASTDRGHNEQFF. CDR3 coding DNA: TGTGCCAGCACTGACAGGGGGCACAATGAGCAGTTCTTC.

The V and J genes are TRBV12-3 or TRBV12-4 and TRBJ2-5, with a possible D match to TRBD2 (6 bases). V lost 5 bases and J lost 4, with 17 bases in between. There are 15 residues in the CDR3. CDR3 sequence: CASSPSTRGGETQYF. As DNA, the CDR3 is TGTGCCAGCAGTCCCTCGACTAGAGGTGGAGAGACCCAGTACTTC.

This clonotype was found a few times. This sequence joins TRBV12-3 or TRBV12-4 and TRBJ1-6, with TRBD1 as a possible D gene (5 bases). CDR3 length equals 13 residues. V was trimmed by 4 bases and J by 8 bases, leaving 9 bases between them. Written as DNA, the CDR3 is TGTGCCAGCAGTTGGGGGTTGGATTCACCCCTCCACTTT. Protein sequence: CASSWGLDSPLHF.